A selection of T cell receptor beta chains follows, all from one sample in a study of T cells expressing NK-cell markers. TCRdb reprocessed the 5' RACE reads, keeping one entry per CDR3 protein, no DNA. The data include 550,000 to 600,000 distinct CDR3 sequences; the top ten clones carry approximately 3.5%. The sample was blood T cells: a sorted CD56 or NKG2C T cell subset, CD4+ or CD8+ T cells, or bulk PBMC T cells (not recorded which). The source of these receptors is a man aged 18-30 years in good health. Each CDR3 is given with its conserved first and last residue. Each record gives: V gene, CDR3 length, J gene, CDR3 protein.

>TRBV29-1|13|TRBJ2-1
CSVESSLGGKQFF
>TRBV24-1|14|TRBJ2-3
CATSDRKGTDTQYF
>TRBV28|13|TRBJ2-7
CASSQWDGLEQYF
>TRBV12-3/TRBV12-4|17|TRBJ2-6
CASSLVQAGSGANVLTF
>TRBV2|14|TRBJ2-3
CASRLAGGQGTQYF
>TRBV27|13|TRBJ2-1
CASRYHGGNEQFF
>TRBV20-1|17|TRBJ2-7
CSARGGAGGSGKVEQYF
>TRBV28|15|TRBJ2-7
CASSFLNRDPYEQYF
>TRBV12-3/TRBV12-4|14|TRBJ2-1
CASSSWAGVNEQFF
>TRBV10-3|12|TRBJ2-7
CAISEQQVEQYF
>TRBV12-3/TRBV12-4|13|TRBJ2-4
CASSLARTDIQYF
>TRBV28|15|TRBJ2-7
CASSLIAGSFGEQYF
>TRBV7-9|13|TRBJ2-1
CASSLGVHNEQFF
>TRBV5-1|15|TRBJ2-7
CASSLVSGAIHEQYF
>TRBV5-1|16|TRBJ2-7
CASSSGDRGASYEQYF
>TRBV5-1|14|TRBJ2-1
CASAPGQGMYEQFF
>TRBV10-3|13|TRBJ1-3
CAITTGVGNTIYF
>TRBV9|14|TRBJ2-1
CASRGQDSYNEQFF
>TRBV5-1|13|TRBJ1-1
CASSLERGRLAFF
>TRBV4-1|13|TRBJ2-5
CASSPVGQETQYF
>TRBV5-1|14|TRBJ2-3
CASSRGLVQDTQYF
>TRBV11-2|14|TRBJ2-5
CASSLDPGGETQYF
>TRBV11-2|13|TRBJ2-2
CASSPRTDGELFF
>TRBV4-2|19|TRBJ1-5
CASSQVGGGKGARDQPQHF
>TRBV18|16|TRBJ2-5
CASSTIFAGGQETQYF
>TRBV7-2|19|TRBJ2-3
CASSLGLTGPRSSTDTQYF
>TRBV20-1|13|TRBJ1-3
CSASLAVGNTIYF
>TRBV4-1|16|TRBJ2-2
CASSQESVGSAGELFF
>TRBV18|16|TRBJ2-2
CASSIRDFGNTGELFF
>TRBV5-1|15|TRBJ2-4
CASSLGGVPKNIQYF
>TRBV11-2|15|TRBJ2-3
CASSIQRTNTDTQYF
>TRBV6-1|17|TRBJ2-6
CASSLRTVDSGANVLTF
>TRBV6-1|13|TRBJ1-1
CASSGTVNTEAFF
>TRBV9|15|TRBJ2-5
CASSVSPQLTETQYF
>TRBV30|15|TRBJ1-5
CAWSQDGHSNQPQHF
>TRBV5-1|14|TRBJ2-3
CASSGGLVSDTQYF
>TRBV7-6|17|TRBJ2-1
CASSLGPGTGRYNEQFF
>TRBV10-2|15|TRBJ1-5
CASRAGTGVNQPQHF
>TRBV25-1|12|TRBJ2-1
CASRHTGNEQFF
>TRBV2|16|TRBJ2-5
CASSFTGDNDQETQYF
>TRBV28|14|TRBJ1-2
CASSLAPGYLGYTF
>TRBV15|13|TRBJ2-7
CATSRVGGREQYF
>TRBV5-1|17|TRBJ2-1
CASSLGPGKGSYNEQFF
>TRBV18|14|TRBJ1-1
CASSSGSISTEAFF
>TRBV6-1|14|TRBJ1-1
CASSDSGVGTEAFF
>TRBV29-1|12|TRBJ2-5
CSGWDSQETQYF
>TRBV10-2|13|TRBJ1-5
CASGQGENQPQHF
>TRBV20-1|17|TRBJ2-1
CSASAYGGGSIHNEQFF
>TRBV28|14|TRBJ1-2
CASSFQGSQYGYTF
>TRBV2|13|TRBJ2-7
CARGQGLGYEQYF
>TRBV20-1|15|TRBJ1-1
CSAKNRRQGNTEAFF